This T cell receptor beta chain is from a study of cytomegalovirus exposure and HLA in healthy donors (TCRdb year 2017). A note on the overall study: According to an earlier analysis of a few hundred of the donors, about 179 million T cells yielded 90 million to 130 million unique TCR beta sequences and about 300 Gb of sequence data. Every discovery cohort repertoire had been produced on one sequencing platform. Roughly 300 gigabases of sequencing data and 91 million or so unique TCR sequences made up an early release that covered nearly 650 HLA-typed donors. In a later genetic analysis, genome-wide SNP genotypes for 398 of the 666 donors were used, and that subset was treated as a discovery cohort. The study aimed to test whether cataloging public T cell receptors could reveal signatures of past pathogen exposure. To decide whether each TCR beta V gene segment behaved as functional or pseudogenic, an earlier analysis of over 500 of the donors relied on high-throughput TCR beta sequencing. In addition to the first cohort of 666 subjects, a separate validation cohort of 100 to 150 different subjects was used. The T cell repertoires of under 700 subjects were profiled by immunosequencing and related to cytomegalovirus serostatus. The study combined high-throughput TCR immunosequencing, statistical association of individual TCRs with disease status, and machine learning to predict cytomegalovirus infection status. Alongside the repertoire data, information on donor age, sex, ethnicity and CMV serostatus was compiled. Of the 300 to 500 genotyped donors, approximately 80% were placed in the genetic ancestry cluster associated with self-reported Caucasian donors. Among 350 to 400 genotyped donors of the cohort, an average of approximately 240,000 unique TCR beta nucleotide sequences were sequenced per donor, around 20% of them non-productive. HLA typing included class I and class II loci at four-digit resolution. The number of typed donors differed by locus: about 629-640 for A, B, C, DRB1 and DQB1; 500 to 550 for DQA1; over 600 for DPA1; and about 450 for DPB1. The later analysis used no new phenotypic data to find candidate immune exposures, relying instead on TCR beta sequences and their occurrence across donors. In a later analysis, previously published TCR beta repertoires from 666 donors were re-analyzed and high-resolution HLA genotyping was added so that TCR occurrence patterns could be studied. About five DR-DQ haplotypes were treated as single units for association and clustering because of strong linkage in the cohort.

In the case of this clone: No antigen is known for it. No base quality information exists; no much larger clone differs at one position.

Libraries were built with the immunoSEQ multiplex PCR assay. For the multiplex PCR, a mixture combining 60 forward primers for TCR Vbeta segments and 13 reverse primers for TCR Jbeta segments was used. A multiplex PCR assay on genomic DNA amplified the CDR3 region of rearranged TCR beta genes. The Illumina HiSeq System was used to sequence the amplified TCR beta libraries as 87-base-pair reads. In the original analysis: Across the 670 or so repertoires, a later analysis counted approximately 75 million unique TCR beta chains, some 11 million of which were shared by at least two donors. Raw reads were error-corrected and collapsed into unique sequences with a nearest-neighbor algorithm that merged closely related sequences to remove PCR and sequencing errors. To assign V, D and J gene segments, CDR3 sequences were aligned to IMGT reference sequences. Each retained sequence needed at least a six-nucleotide match to both a V gene segment and a J gene segment. Rearrangements were called productive when the CDR3 lacked stop codons and stayed in frame with V and J; all others were non-productive. Following IMGT convention, CDR3 was defined as the stretch from the second conserved V-encoded cysteine up to the conserved J-encoded phenylalanine. Sequences without an unambiguous match to a single V gene segment were excluded from the earlier analysis of 450 to 650 of the donors. An earlier analysis of several hundred of the donors called V segments functional above 56.7% productive rearrangements and segregating when the between-donor standard deviation exceeded 5%. A statistical classification framework was developed to diagnose cytomegalovirus status using the catalog of TCR beta chain sequences. In a later analysis, TCR nucleotide sequences were compared against IMGT/GENE-DB human TR gene sequences so that V and J genes could be assigned. The TCRdist pipeline was used in a later analysis to assign CDR3 sequences and most-parsimonious VDJ recombination scenarios. In a later analysis, each TCR beta chain was defined by its CDR3 amino acid sequence together with its V-gene family, and reads without a unique V-gene family were excluded. As a way to deal with suspected cross-contamination and a sequencing artifact, a later analysis dropped nearly 600 nucleotide sequences that were highly shared and had low generation probability. In a later analysis, a clonal expansion index for each public chain was calculated from normalized within-repertoire ranks of inferred template counts. Generation probabilities in a later analysis came from a VDJ recombination model fitted to out-of-frame rearrangements, and those results were checked against IGoR. A later analysis scored TCR-TCR, TCR-HLA and TCR-CMV co-occurrence with hypergeometric tests, applying a repertoire-size bias correction to TCR pairs. To estimate false discovery rates, a later analysis permuted the HLA or CMV assignments 20 times. In a later analysis, co-occurring TCRs were grouped with DBSCAN, and TCRdist sequence similarity was added when clustering was performed within HLA-allele-positive subsets. For co-occurrence clustering, repertoires with fewer than 30,000 or more than 120,000 public chains were excluded, along with a handful of repertoires with anomalous nucleotide sharing. The immuneACCESS repertoire file appears here via TCRdb, limited to in-frame rearrangements. These files lack a portion of the clones; in checked studies, under half of the deficit traces to unresolved V genes, and the cause of the others is not known. The V and J calls and clone size were taken over from that table, and D and trimming were inferred from the DNA. The sample yields 100,000 to 150,000 clones; around four fifths were counted once. Approximately 1.1% of the sample is held by the ten biggest clonotypes.

Broad study findings and their caveats: The earlier analysis of about 600 of the donors excluded seventeen rarely observed V segments, including chromosome 9 orphons, because counts were too low. Immune exposure information for the cohort was limited to CMV serostatus. A group of highly shared sequence variants was considered likely to be a technical artifact of the sequencing pipeline. Correlated functional status among segregating V segments might reflect linkage disequilibrium, but an unknown experimental factor could not be ruled out. Most CMV-associated TCR beta chains appeared to be HLA-restricted in a later analysis, and the HLA associations seemed to be driven largely by CMV exposure. A further reported finding was that TCR beta sequences accurately predicted the HLA-A and HLA-B alleles for most subjects in the first cohort. According to a later analysis, parvovirus B19, influenza, CMV and Epstein-Barr virus appeared linked to several top co-occurrence clusters. Broadly in line with IMGT annotations, most TCR beta V segments showed up in productive rearrangements about 87% or about 30% of the time in an earlier analysis of approximately 640 of the donors. Because some donors lacked HLA typing at each locus, the association tests relied only on the typed subset. In both the original and validation cohorts, the classifier was reported to diagnose cytomegalovirus status with high specificity and sensitivity. In a later analysis, 15,000 to 20,000 TCR beta sequences were associated with specific HLA alleles at a false discovery rate of 0.05. V-gene and J-gene trimming of TCR beta chains was associated with a missense DCLRE1C variant in a later genetic analysis, and the association was replicated in an independent cohort. According to a later analysis, TCR association rates differed among HLA loci, with DRB1 alleles showing the most associated TCRs and HLA-C alleles showing the fewest. Some IMGT-functional V segments, including TRBV6-2 and TRBV6-3, could not be distinguished by the 87-base-pair reads and were therefore excluded. In vitro tests confirmed that a few of the cytomegalovirus-associated TCR beta chains recognize cytomegalovirus antigens. According to the authors, the approach could potentially be generalized to other disease states and immunological phenotypes. In this cohort, only TCR beta chains were sequenced, and detectable features were limited by the absence of alpha or paired-chain data. Sequencing depth was assumed to be roughly uniform across donors in the presence/absence analyses, though that assumption may not hold. In a later analysis, HLA-associated TCR beta chains were found to be more clonally expanded and to have lower generation probabilities than equally common non-associated chains. Most TCR sequences were seen in very few donors, while some public TCRs were found in many individuals. In a later genetic analysis, fewer N-insertions in productive TCRs were reported among donors in an Asian-associated ancestry cluster than the roughly 640-donor mean. When HLA alleles, especially DR and DQ, strongly co-occurred, TCR associations were difficult to assign to individual alleles. A total of 164 TCR beta chains were listed by the study as associated with cytomegalovirus.

Sequences MGHRA (CDR1) and YSYEKL (CDR2) are obtained from the germline V gene. There are 13 amino acids in the CDR3, from cysteine to phenylalanine inclusive. Here the CDR3 DNA is all that survives: 39 bases in frame from base 1. V loses 1 base, J loses 4 bases, and the germline ends lie 8 bases apart. The cohort consisted of hundreds of healthy bone marrow donors. At the time of sampling, every cohort member was nominally healthy, though immune exposures that went unrecorded were likely present. The donor was CMV seronegative and was included in the group of 352 seronegative cohort members. A peripheral blood sample was collected from each donor, and TCR beta sequencing was performed on peripheral blood mononuclear cells. Genomic DNA extraction from the blood cell samples was performed with the Qiagen DNeasy Blood Extraction Kit.

The chain links TRBV4-1 with TRBJ2-7, with the D gene uncertain. The source of this sequence is a boy aged 10-17 years in good health and CMV-seronegative. The sample taken for sequencing was PBMCs. Read as DNA, the sequence is TGCGCCAGCAGCCAAGGAGGCCTTTACGAGCAGTACTTC. The translation is CASSQGGLYEQYF.